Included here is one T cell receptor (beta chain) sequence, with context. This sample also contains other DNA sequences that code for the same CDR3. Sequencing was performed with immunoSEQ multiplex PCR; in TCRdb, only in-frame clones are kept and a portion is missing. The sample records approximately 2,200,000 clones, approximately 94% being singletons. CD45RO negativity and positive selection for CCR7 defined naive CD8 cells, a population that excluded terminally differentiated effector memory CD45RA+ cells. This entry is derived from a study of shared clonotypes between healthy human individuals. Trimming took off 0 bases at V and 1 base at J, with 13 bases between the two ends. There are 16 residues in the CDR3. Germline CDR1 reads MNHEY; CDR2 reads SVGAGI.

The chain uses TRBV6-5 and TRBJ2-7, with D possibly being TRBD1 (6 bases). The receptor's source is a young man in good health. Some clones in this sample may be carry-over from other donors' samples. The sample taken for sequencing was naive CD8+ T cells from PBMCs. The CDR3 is CASSYSTGQRSYEQYF. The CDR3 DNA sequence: TGTGCCAGCAGTTACTCTACAGGGCAGAGGTCCTACGAGCAGTACTTC.